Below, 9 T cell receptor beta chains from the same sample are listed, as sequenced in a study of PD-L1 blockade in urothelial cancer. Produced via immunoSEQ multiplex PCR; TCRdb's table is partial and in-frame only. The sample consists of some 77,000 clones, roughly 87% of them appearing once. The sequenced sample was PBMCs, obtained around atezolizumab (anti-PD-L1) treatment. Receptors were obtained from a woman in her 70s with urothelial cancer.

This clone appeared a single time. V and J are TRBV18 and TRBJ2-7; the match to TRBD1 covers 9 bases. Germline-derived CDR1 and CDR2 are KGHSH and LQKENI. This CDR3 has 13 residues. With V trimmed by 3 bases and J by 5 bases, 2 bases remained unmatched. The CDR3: CASSPRTGDEQYF. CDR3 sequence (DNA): TGTGCCAGCTCACCGCGGACAGGGGACGAGCAGTACTTC.

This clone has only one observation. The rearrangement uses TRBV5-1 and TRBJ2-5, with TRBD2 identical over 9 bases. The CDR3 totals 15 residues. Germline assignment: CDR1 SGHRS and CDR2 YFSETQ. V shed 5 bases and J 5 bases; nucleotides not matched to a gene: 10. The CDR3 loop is CASRNDAGGPETQYF. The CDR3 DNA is TGCGCCAGCAGAAATGACGCGGGAGGGCCGGAGACCCAGTACTTC.

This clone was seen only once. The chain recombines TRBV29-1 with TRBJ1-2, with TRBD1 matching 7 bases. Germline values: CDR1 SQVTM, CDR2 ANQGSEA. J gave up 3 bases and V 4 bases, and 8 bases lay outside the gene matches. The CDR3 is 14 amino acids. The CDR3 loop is CSVGVTGTDYGYTF. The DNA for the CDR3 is TGCAGCGTTGGGGTAACCGGGACAGACTATGGCTACACCTTC. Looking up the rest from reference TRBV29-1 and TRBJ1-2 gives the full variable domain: SAVISQKPSRDICQRGTSLTIQCQVDSQVTMMFWYRQQPGQSLTLIATANQGSEATYESGFVIDKFPISRPNLTFSTLTVSNMSPEDSSIYLCSVGVTGTDYGYTFGSGTRLTVV.

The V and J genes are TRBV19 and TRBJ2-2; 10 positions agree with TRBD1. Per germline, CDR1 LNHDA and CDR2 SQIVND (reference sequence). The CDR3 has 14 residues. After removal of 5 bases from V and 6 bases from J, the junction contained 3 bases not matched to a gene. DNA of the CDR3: TGTGCCAGTAGTTTGACAGGGGGCCCCGGGGAGCTGTTTTTT. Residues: CASSLTGGPGELFF.

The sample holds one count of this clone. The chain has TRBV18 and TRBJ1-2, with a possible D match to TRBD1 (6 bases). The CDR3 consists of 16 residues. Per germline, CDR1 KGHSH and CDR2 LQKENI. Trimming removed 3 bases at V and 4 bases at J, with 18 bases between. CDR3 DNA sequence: TGTGCCAGCTCACCCCTTATCGACAGGCGGCTCTATGGCTACACCTTC. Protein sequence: CASSPLIDRRLYGYTF.

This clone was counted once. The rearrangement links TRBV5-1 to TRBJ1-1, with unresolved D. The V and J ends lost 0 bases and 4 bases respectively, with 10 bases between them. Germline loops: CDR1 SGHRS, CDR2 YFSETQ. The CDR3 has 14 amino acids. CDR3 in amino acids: CASSLGQVSTEAFF. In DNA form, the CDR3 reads TGCGCCAGCAGCTTGGGACAAGTAAGCACTGAAGCTTTCTTT. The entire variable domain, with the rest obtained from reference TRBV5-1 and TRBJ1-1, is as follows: KAGVTQTPRYLIKTRGQQVTLSCSPISGHRSVSWYQQTPGQGLQFLFEYFSETQRNKGNFPGRFSGRQFSNSRSEMNVSTLELGDSALYLCASSLGQVSTEAFFGQGTRLTVV.

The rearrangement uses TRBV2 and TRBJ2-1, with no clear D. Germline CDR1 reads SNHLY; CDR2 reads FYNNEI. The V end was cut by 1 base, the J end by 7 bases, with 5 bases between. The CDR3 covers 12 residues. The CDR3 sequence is CASSEVTNEQFF. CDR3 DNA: TGTGCCAGCAGTGAAGTTACAAATGAGCAGTTCTTC.

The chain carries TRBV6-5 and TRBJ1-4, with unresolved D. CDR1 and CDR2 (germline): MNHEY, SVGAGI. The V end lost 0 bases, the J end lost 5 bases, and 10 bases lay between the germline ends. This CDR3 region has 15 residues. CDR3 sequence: CASSYSGRLNEKLFF. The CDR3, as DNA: TGTGCCAGCAGTTACTCGGGGAGGCTGAATGAAAAACTGTTTTTT.

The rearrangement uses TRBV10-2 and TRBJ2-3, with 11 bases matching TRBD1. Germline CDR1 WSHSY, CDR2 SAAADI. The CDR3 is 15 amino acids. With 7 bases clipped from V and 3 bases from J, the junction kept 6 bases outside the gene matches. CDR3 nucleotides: TGCGCCAGCACGGACAGGGGGCGCAGGACAGATACGCAGTATTTT. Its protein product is CASTDRGRRTDTQYF.